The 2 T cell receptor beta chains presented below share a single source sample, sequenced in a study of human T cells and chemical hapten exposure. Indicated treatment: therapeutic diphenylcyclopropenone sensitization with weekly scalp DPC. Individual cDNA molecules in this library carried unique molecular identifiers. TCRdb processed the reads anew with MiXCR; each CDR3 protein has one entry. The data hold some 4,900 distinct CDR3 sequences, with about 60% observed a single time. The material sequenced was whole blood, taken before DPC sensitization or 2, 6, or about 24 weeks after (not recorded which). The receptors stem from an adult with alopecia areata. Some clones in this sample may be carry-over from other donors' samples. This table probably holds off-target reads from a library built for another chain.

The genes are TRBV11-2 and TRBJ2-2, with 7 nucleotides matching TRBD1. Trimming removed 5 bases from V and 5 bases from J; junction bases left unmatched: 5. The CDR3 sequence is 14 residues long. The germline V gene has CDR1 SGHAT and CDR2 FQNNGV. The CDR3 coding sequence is TGTGCCAGCAGCCTGAAGACAGGGACCGGGGAGCTGTTTTTT. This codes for CASSLKTGTGELFF.

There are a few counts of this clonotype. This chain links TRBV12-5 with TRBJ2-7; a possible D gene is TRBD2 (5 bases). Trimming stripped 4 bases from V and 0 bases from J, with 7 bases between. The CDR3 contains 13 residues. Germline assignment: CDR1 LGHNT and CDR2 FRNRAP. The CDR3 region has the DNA TGTGCTAGTGGTTCGAGCGGCTCCTACGAGCAGTACTTC. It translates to CASGSSGSYEQYF.